One and the same sample provided the 27 T cell receptor beta chains below, sequenced in a study of cytomegalovirus exposure and HLA in healthy donors. A multiplex PCR was run with 60 Vbeta primers and 13 Jbeta primers. Produced via immunoSEQ multiplex PCR; TCRdb's table is partial and in-frame only. The repertoire has roughly 110,000 clones, approximately 81% of them found once; the top ten carry around 2%. The specimen sequenced was PBMCs. These receptors were taken from a man aged 30 to 45 in good health and CMV-seronegative.

This rearrangement joins TRBV9 to TRBJ2-2; no firm D call. Germline V gives CDR1 SGDLS, CDR2 YYNGEE. Trimming shortened V by 0 bases and J by 5 bases, and 8 bases separated the two germline ends. The CDR3 loop spans 14 amino acids. CDR3 in DNA: TGTGCCAGCAGCGTAGCTAGGAGAACCGGGGAGCTGTTTTTT. It yields the protein CASSVARRTGELFF.

The chain carries TRBV6-5 and TRBJ1-2, with D hard to call. There are 13 residues in the CDR3. The germline gives CDR1 MNHEY, CDR2 SVGAGI. The ends were cut back, 5 bases at V and 6 bases at J, with 13 bases in the middle. CDR3 bases: TGTGCCAGCAGTGGGCCCGGGAGAAATGGCTACACCTTC. Translation gives CASSGPGRNGYTF.

The CDR3 DNA is TGTGCCAGCAGCCCCATCGGCGGCCAGCCCCAGCATTTT. This gives the protein CASSPIGGQPQHF. The rearrangement links TRBV7-9 to TRBJ1-5; D not certain. This CDR3 is built from 13 residues. Trimming took off 5 bases at V and 7 bases at J, with 12 bases between the two ends. The germline V gene has CDR1 SEHNR and CDR2 FQNEAQ (reference sequence).

The chain is built from TRBV5-1 and TRBJ2-7; 12 bases agree with TRBD1. The CDR3 has 15 residues. V gave up 2 bases and J gave up 6 bases; unmatched junction bases: 6. Germline V CDR1 and CDR2: SGHRS, YFSETQ. Here the CDR3 DNA reads TGCGCCAGCAGCTTTACCGGGACAGGGGGCGGCGAGCAGTACTTC. Translation gives CASSFTGTGGGEQYF.

The rearrangement uses TRBV30 and TRBJ2-3; possible D gene TRBD2, 6 bases. CDR1 and CDR2 (germline): GTSNPN, SVGIG (reference sequence). This CDR3 comprises 19 residues. V lost 0 bases, J lost 0 bases, and 22 bases lay in between. The CDR3 sequence is CAWSVVRGYFQPSTDTQYF. The CDR3 bases are TGTGCCTGGAGTGTCGTCCGGGGGTACTTTCAGCCTAGCACAGATACGCAGTATTTT.

This clone was counted only a few times. The chain employs TRBV10-3 and TRBJ2-3; TRBD1 matches at 8 bases. In germline, CDR1 is ENHRY, CDR2 SYGVKD. CDR3 size: 16 residues. With V trimmed by 3 bases and J by 1 base, 6 bases remained unmatched. The CDR3 nucleotides read TGTGCCATCAGTGAAAACCCGGGACAGGGCACAGATACGCAGTATTTT. Translation gives CAISENPGQGTDTQYF.

This clone was found once. The chain links TRBV5-6 to TRBJ2-5; TRBD1 might be the D (6 bases). The CDR3 length is 17 residues. The V gene lost 0 bases and the J gene lost 2 bases, with 17 bases spanning the gap. Germline CDR1 is SGHDT and CDR2 is YYEEEE. In nucleotides, the CDR3 is TGTGCCAGCAGCTTGGAAGCCGGACAGACACCTCAAGAGACCCAGTACTTC. Amino acids: CASSLEAGQTPQETQYF.

This chain links TRBV28 with TRBJ2-1; 10 bases map to TRBD2. Germline lookup yields CDR1 MDHEN and CDR2 SYDVKM. The CDR3 consists of 17 residues. The V and J ends lost 5 bases and 2 bases, in that order; junction bases with no gene match: 9. The CDR3 loop is CASSPTASGSTYNEQFF. CDR3 sequence (DNA): TGTGCCAGCAGTCCCACCGCTAGCGGGAGTACCTACAATGAGCAGTTCTTC.

The V gene is TRBV19, the J gene TRBJ1-2; D gene unclear. CDR1 is LNHDA and CDR2 is SQIVND in the germline V gene (reference sequence). V lost 8 bases and J lost 8, with 18 bases in between. The CDR3 contains 13 residues. CDR3 sequence reads: CASHTINREGYTF. As DNA, the CDR3 is TGTGCCAGTCACACAATAAACAGAGAGGGCTACACCTTC.

The CDR3 DNA reads TGTGCCAGCAGCGGGGGACTAGCGTCCCCCCGAGACAATGAGCAGTTCTTC. Protein sequence: CASSGGLASPRDNEQFF. The chain recombines TRBV2 with TRBJ2-1; 10 bases align to TRBD2. Losses at the gene ends were 6 bases for V and 5 bases for J; bases not matched to a gene: 13. The V gene's germline CDR1 is SNHLY and CDR2 FYNNEI. The CDR3 consists of 17 residues.

To note about this clone: The junction departs from germline at one end; a sequencing error may be responsible. This chain links TRBV11-3 with TRBJ1-1, with D perhaps TRBD1 (5 bases). The CDR3 spans 13 residues. Germline lookup yields CDR1 SGHNT and CDR2 YENEEA. DNA of the CDR3: TGTGCCAGCTCTAAAGGGGCAGGGACTGAATCTTTCTTT. As protein: CASSKGAGTESFF.

The J gene is TRBJ2-7, the V gene TRBV4-2, with a weak D call TRBD1 (5 bases). Germline-derived CDR1 and CDR2 are LGHNA and YNFKEQ. There are 14 residues in the CDR3. V lost 0 bases, J lost 0 bases, and 6 bases lay in between. CDR3 loop: CASSQDRGSYEQYF. The CDR3, as DNA: TGTGCCAGCAGCCAAGATAGGGGCTCCTACGAGCAGTACTTC.

The sample holds one count of this clone. The DNA for the CDR3 is TGCAGCGTCTCACTAGCGGGGGGGGTTTCATTCAATGAGCAGTTCTTC. Its protein is CSVSLAGGVSFNEQFF. The chain couples TRBV29-1 to TRBJ2-1; 13 nucleotides match TRBD2. The J segment lost 6 bases and the V segment lost 6 bases, leaving 11 bases of the junction unmatched. The CDR3 length is 16 residues. CDR1 and CDR2 (germline): SQVTM, ANQGSEA.

This clone was counted a single time. The chain links TRBV6-1 to TRBJ2-3; D gene unclear. Germline V lookup: CDR1 MNHNS, CDR2 SASEGT. The CDR3 extends over 14 amino acids. The V end was cut by 5 bases, the J end by 0 bases, with 9 bases between. CDR3 sequence: CASSPQSSTDTQYF. The CDR3 nucleotides read TGTGCCAGCAGTCCACAGAGTAGCACAGATACGCAGTATTTT.

This rearrangement joins TRBV5-4 to TRBJ2-7; 10 nucleotides align to TRBD1. The CDR3 is made up of 13 amino acids. V gave up 4 bases and J gave up 4 bases; unmatched junction bases: 2. Germline V gives CDR1 SGHNT, CDR2 YYREEE (reference sequence). Here the CDR3 DNA reads TGTGCCAGCAGCCGACAGGGGGCGTACGAGCAGTACTTC. Protein product: CASSRQGAYEQYF.

The rearrangement uses TRBV6-5 and TRBJ2-7; 10 bases fit TRBD1. Losses at the gene ends were 3 bases for V and 6 bases for J; bases not matched to a gene: 8. The CDR3 has 15 amino acids. Per germline, CDR1 MNHEY and CDR2 SVGAGI. The CDR3 DNA is TGTGCCAGCAGTTATTCCCGGGACAGGGGAGGCGAGCAGTACTTC. Translated: CASSYSRDRGGEQYF.

The chain links TRBV5-1 to TRBJ1-1; 9 bases match TRBD1. Per the germline V gene, CDR1 is SGHRS and CDR2 is YFSETQ. With V trimmed by 3 bases and J by 6 bases, 9 bases remained unmatched. This CDR3 is 15 amino acids long. This chain's CDR3 is CASSWGGTGYPEAFF. In DNA form, the CDR3 reads TGCGCCAGCAGCTGGGGAGGGACAGGGTACCCTGAAGCTTTCTTT.

V is TRBV30 and J is TRBJ1-2; D gene uncertain. The CDR3 covers 14 residues. V gave up 4 bases and J gave up 2 bases, with 14 bases separating them. Germline V gives CDR1 GTSNPN, CDR2 SVGIG (reference sequence). CDR3 coding DNA: TGTGCCTGGACGAGTTCTCCGGGGAACTATGGCTACACCTTC. As protein: CAWTSSPGNYGYTF.

This clone was seen once. The gene calls are TRBV7-9 and TRBJ2-2; no definite D call. Germline CDR1 reads SEHNR; CDR2 reads FQNEAQ (reference sequence). This CDR3 region has 16 residues. V was trimmed by 3 bases and J by 0 bases, leaving 11 bases between them. The CDR3 sequence is CASSLTRFANTGELFF. In DNA, the CDR3 is TGTGCCAGCAGCTTGACTCGGTTCGCGAACACCGGGGAGCTGTTTTTT.

The chain employs TRBV5-8 and TRBJ2-1, with D possibly being TRBD2 (6 bases). Germline V gene sequence: CDR1 SGHTS, CDR2 YDEGEE. The CDR3 is 13 amino acids. V lost 0 bases and J 9 bases, leaving 10 bases between the germline ends. The CDR3 reads CASSLGRGGEQFF. CDR3 in DNA: TGTGCCAGCAGCTTGGGGCGGGGTGGTGAGCAGTTCTTC. The whole variable domain, remainder taken from reference TRBV5-8 and TRBJ2-1, is EAGVTQSPTHLIKTRGQQATLRCSPISGHTSVYWYQQALGLGLQFLLWYDEGEERNRGNFPPRFSGRQFPNYSSELNVNALELEDSALYLCASSLGRGGEQFFGPGTRLTVL.

In its sample, this clone was seen a few times. J is TRBJ1-6 and V is TRBV13, with a tentative D call TRBD1 (5 bases). The CDR3 runs 15 residues. Trimming took 4 bases from V and 7 from J, leaving 14 bases between them. Germline CDR1 reads PRHDT; CDR2 reads FYEKMQ (reference sequence). DNA of the CDR3: TGTGCCAGCAGCTCAGGGCCCGGAGAAAATTCACCCCTCCACTTT. The encoded protein is CASSSGPGENSPLHF.

The chain employs TRBV28 and TRBJ2-7; 9 nucleotides match TRBD2. Germline lookup yields CDR1 MDHEN and CDR2 SYDVKM. V lost 5 bases and J lost 6; bases outside the gene matches: 14. CDR3 length: 16 residues. For the CDR3, the DNA is TGTGCCAGCAGTACCCTCGGTGGCGGGAGGGTCTCCGAGCAGTACTTC. It encodes CASSTLGGGRVSEQYF.

V and J are TRBV27 and TRBJ1-2; a weak D match, TRBD1 (5 bases). V lost 1 base and J 8 bases, leaving 14 bases between the germline ends. CDR3 size: 14 residues. CDR1 MNHEY and CDR2 SMNVEV come from the germline V gene (reference sequence). The CDR3 DNA reads TGTGCCAGCAGTTTATACGGGGGTGGCGGCGGCTACACCTTC. Protein product: CASSLYGGGGGYTF.

J is TRBJ2-7 and V is TRBV2; 8 nucleotides line up with TRBD2. V dropped 8 bases and J dropped 6; count of bases not matched to a gene: 18. Germline V gene data show CDR1 as SNHLY and CDR2 as FYNNEI. The length of the CDR3 is 16 residues. The CDR3 sequence: CASLGVAGRYSREQYF. The CDR3 DNA reads TGTGCCAGCCTAGGGGTAGCGGGGCGATATTCTCGCGAGCAGTACTTC.

V gene TRBV4-1 combines with J gene TRBJ2-7, with 11 bases that match TRBD2. Germline trimming cut 2 bases from V and 4 bases from J; bases unmatched to any gene: 4. CDR3 length: 15 residues. Germline V gene lookup returns CDR1 MGHRA and CDR2 YSYEKL. DNA for the CDR3: TGCGCCAGCAGCCAAATGTCTAGCGGGGGGTACGAGCAGTACTTC. This translates into CASSQMSSGGYEQYF.

The V call is TRBV7-6, the J call TRBJ2-5, with TRBD1 identical over 7 bases. The CDR3 has 15 amino acids. CDR1 and CDR2 (germline): SGHVS, FNYEAQ. V shed 3 bases, J shed 4 bases, and the junction held 8 bases outside the gene matches. CDR3 sequence: CASSLARGQRETQYF. The DNA for the CDR3 is TGTGCCAGCAGCTTGGCAAGGGGGCAGCGAGAGACCCAGTACTTC.

The chain employs TRBV6-4 and TRBJ2-3; TRBD2 agrees at 7 bases. The CDR3 is made up of 15 amino acids. Trimming cost V 2 bases and J 0 bases; bases outside gene matches: 2. Germline V CDR1 and CDR2: MRHNA, SNTAGT. The CDR3 reads CASSDGAGSTDTQYF. The CDR3 nucleotides read TGTGCCAGCAGTGACGGAGCGGGGAGCACAGATACGCAGTATTTT.